The present T cell receptor beta chain was sequenced within a study of beta chain features in type 1 diabetes. Study information: Fewer than 140,000,000 sorted cells were examined across all samples. Study-wide points: Across all four CD4+ subsets, people with type 1 diabetes showed modestly shorter TCRB CDR3s. The study found fewer insertions and more deletions at VDJ junctions in type 1 diabetes patients. In cDNA sequencing, cells with high TCR expression could be over-represented.

Trimming removed 2 bases at V and 9 bases at J, with 11 bases between. Germline values: CDR1 PRHDT, CDR2 FYEKMQ (reference sequence). CDR3 length: 14 residues. Concerning this clone itself: Its antigen is unknown.

Via the markers CD45RO/CCR7/CD25/CD127/CD95/CD27, stem cell-like memory, regulatory, central memory and naive CD4+ cells were sorted. The isolated RNA, all of it, was reverse transcribed, so expressed TCRB transcripts were what got sequenced. Sequencing used immunoSEQ multiplex PCR; TCRdb keeps in-frame clones, though not all of them. The sample lists nearly 700,000 clones; over 10% were seen once. The TCR sequence derives from a man aged 18 to 29 with type 1 diabetes. The sequenced sample was naive CD4+ T cells from blood. V usage is TRBV13 and J usage is TRBJ1-6; perhaps TRBD1 as D (6 bases). The CDR3 reads CASSLWTDSSPLHF. The CDR3 coding sequence is TGTGCCAGCAGCTTATGGACAGACTCTTCACCCCTCCACTTT.